The 2 T cell receptor beta chains reported below all come from one sample, sequenced in a study of T cell responses to AZD1222 COVID-19 vaccine. Sequencing was performed with immunoSEQ multiplex PCR; in TCRdb, only in-frame clones are kept and a portion is missing. This sample has more than 100,000 clones, with around 90% found just once. The starting material was peripheral blood, obtained on day 0 of AZD1222 vaccination. The receptors shown here come from an adult in good health.

This chain links TRBV2 with TRBJ2-3; 13 bases are a match to TRBD2. J gave up 4 bases and V 6 bases, and 4 bases lay outside the gene matches. CDR1 SNHLY and CDR2 FYNNEI come from the germline V gene. There are 15 residues in the CDR3. CDR3 protein: CASRELAGGPDTQYF. The CDR3 bases are TGTGCCAGCAGGGAACTAGCGGGGGGGCCAGATACGCAGTATTTT.

This clone was observed a handful of times. This chain uses TRBV28 with TRBJ1-2; no clear D gene. Germline lookup yields CDR1 MDHEN and CDR2 SYDVKM. Deletions cut 4 bases from V and 3 bases from J, with 15 bases between. CDR3 length equals 15 residues. CDR3 sequence (DNA): TGTGCCAGCAGTTCCACTTTCGGATCTTACTATGGCTACACCTTC. Translated, it gives CASSSTFGSYYGYTF.